The source of this TCR beta chain is a study of T cells in Graves' hyperthyroidism and ophthalmopathy. Whole-study context: Peripheral blood was drawn at first diagnosis, prior to all treatment. General study results and limits: Model predictions of ophthalmopathy came a median approximately 6 months before onset.

The source material, RNA transcripts, was used to amplify TCR beta CDR3 regions. First-round RT-PCR with HTBI primers amplified the TCR CDR3 region. MiXCR, run by TCRdb on the multiplex PCR reads, gives a single entry per CDR3 protein. Of some 600,000 distinct CDR3 sequences listed, around 14% are singletons. This CDR3 comprises 13 residues. Germline CDR1 SNHLY, CDR2 FYNNEI. V was shortened by 10 bases and J by 5 bases, with 15 bases between the two germline ends. This clonotype occurred many times. The antigen is unknown. Each 10 ml fresh peripheral blood draw supplied the PBMCs. This TCR derives from a woman aged 30 to 39 with Graves' hyperthyroidism that later progressed to Graves' ophthalmopathy. This chain uses TRBV2 with TRBJ1-5; TRBD1 might be the D (6 bases). Sample: blood. The CDR3 nucleotides are TGTGCCACCAACAGGGATAGAGATCAGCCCCAGCATTTT. This gives the protein CATNRDRDQPQHF.